This TCR beta chain was obtained from a study of T cell changes during pregnancy in multiple sclerosis. V trimming: 4 bases; J trimming: 2 bases; junction bases outside the gene matches: 13. This CDR3 comprises 19 residues. Germline CDR1 is LNHDA and CDR2 is SQIVND (reference sequence). TCRdb keeps only in-frame clones here, not all; method: immunoSEQ multiplex PCR. Found here are around 130,000 clones, about 96% of them singletons; the top ten hold more than 0.4%. This TCR derives from a female donor with multiple sclerosis, enrolled in a pregnancy study. This chain uses TRBV19 with TRBJ2-1; 11 bases align to TRBD2. The sample consisted of peripheral blood, taken after pregnancy. The CDR3 spells CASSTIGRLAGRTYNEQFF. CDR3 DNA: TGTGCCAGTAGTACTATAGGCAGACTAGCGGGAAGAACCTACAATGAGCAGTTCTTC.